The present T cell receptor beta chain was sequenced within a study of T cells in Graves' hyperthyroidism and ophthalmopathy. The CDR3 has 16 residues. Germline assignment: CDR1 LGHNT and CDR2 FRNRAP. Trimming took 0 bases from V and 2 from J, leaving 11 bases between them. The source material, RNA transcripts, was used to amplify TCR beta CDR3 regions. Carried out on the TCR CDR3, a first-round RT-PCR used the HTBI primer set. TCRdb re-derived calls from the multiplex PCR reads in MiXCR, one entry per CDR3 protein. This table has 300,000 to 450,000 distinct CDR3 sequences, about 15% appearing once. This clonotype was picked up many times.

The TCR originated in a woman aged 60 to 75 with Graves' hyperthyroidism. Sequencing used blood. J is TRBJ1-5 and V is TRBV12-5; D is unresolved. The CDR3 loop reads CASGLVSPRGNQPQHF. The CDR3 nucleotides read TGTGCTAGTGGTTTGGTGTCCCCACGAGGCAATCAGCCCCAGCATTTT.